This record looks at one T cell receptor (beta chain) sequence and its context. Its matching antigen is unknown. This CDR3 has 16 amino acids. From germline, CDR1 is LNHDA and CDR2 SQIVND (reference sequence). The junction had 10 bases not matched to a gene; V was cut back by 6 bases and J by 2 bases. The table came from immunoSEQ multiplex PCR; TCRdb's copy has only in-frame clones and leaves some out. The sample shows some 150,000 clones, approximately 93% of them seen only once. The data belong to a study of T cell responses to AZD1222 COVID-19 vaccine. Overall study results and limits: In a largely white British group with more females than males, clonal diversity was possibly underestimated. Spike-specific TCR breadth and depth were elevated following two AZD1222 doses.

This rearrangement joins TRBV19 to TRBJ1-5, with 7 bases matching TRBD1. The sample was peripheral blood, taken on day 0 of AZD1222 vaccination. The TCR originated in an adult in good health. The CDR3 here is CASSGGRQGGNQPQHF. The CDR3 DNA reads as TGTGCCAGTAGCGGGGGACGACAGGGAGGCAATCAGCCCCAGCATTTT.